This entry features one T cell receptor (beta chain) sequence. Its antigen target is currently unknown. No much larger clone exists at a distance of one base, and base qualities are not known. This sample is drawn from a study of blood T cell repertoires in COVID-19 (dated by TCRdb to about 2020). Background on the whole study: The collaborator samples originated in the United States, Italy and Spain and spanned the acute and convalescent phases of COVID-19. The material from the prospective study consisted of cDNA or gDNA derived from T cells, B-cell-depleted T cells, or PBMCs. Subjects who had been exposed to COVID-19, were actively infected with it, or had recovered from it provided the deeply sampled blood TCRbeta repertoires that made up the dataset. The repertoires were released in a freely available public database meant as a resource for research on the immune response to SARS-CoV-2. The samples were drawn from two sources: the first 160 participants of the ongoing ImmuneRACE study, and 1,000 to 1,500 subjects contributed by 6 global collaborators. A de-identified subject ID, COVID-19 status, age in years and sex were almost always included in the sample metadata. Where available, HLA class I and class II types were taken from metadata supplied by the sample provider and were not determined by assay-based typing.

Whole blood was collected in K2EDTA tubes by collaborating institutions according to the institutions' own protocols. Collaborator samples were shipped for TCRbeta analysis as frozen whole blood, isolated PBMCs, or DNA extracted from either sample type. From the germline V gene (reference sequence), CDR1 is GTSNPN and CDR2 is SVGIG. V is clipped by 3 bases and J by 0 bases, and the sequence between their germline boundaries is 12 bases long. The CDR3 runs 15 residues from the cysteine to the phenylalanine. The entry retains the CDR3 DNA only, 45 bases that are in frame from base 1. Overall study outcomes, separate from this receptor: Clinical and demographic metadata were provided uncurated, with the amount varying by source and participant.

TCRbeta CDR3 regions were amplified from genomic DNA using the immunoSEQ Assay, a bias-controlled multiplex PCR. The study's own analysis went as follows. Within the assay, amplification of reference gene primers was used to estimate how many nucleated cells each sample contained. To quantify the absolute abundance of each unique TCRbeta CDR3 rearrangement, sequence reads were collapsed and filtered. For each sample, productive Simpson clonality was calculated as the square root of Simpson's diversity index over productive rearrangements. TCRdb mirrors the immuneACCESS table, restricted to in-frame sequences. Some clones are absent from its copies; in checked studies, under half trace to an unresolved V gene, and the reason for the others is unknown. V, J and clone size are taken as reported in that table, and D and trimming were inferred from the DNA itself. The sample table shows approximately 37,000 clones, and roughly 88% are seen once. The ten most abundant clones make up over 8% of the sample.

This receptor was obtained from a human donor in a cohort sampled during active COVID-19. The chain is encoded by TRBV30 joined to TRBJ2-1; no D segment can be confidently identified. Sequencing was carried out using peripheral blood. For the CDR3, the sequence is CAWSVSSLSYNEQFF. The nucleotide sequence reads TGTGCCTGGAGCGTTTCCAGTCTCTCCTACAATGAGCAGTTCTTC. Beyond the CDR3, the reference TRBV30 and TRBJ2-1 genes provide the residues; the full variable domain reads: SQTIHQWPATLVQPVGSPLSLECTVEGTSNPNLYWYRQAAGRGLQLLFYSVGIGQISSEVPQNLSASRPQDRQFILSSKKLLLSDSGFYLCAWSVSSLSYNEQFFGPGTRLTVL.